These 29 T cell receptor beta chains share one sample of origin, sequenced in a study of early T cells in non-severe SARS-CoV-2 infection. TCRdb itself ran the 5' RACE reads through MiXCR, one entry per CDR3 protein. The table records about 87,000 distinct CDR3 sequences, 11% to 15% of them present only once. Material: whole blood. These receptors were collected from an adult who was a healthcare worker with PCR-confirmed SARS-CoV-2 infection or an uninfected control (not recorded which).

This clonotype showed up many times. The chain combines TRBV14 with TRBJ2-5; 7 bases line up with TRBD2. Germline CDR1 SGHDN, CDR2 FVKESK. The J segment lost 4 bases and the V segment lost 4 bases, leaving 9 bases of the junction unmatched. The CDR3 covers 15 residues. The DNA for the CDR3 is TGTGCCAGCAGCCCTCCAAGCGGCGGGGGAGAGACCCAGTACTTC. It yields the protein CASSPPSGGGETQYF.

This clonotype has just a few counts. The chain joins TRBV11-1 to TRBJ1-1; the D gene is possibly TRBD1 (6 bases). CDR3 length: 15 amino acids. Germline V CDR1 and CDR2: SGHAT, FQDESV (reference sequence). V lost 5 bases to trimming and J lost 1 base, with 14 bases between them. The CDR3 DNA sequence: TGTGCCAGCAGCGTACAGGGTTGGGGGAACACTGAAGCTTTCTTT. This codes for CASSVQGWGNTEAFF.

The chain uses TRBV10-3 and TRBJ1-1; TRBD1 is a possible D gene (5 bases). V was pared by 7 bases and J by 1 base, with 10 bases between. This CDR3 has 13 residues. Germline V gives CDR1 ENHRY, CDR2 SYGVKD. Written as DNA, the CDR3 is TGTGCCATCACAGGGTCCGAGAACACTGAAGCTTTCTTT. It codes for CAITGSENTEAFF.

This clonotype showed up many times. The DNA of the CDR3 is TGTGCCAGCAGTGAATCGAGGGGGACAGGGGCCGAGCAGTACTTC. Encoded protein: CASSESRGTGAEQYF. The chain couples TRBV25-1 to TRBJ2-7; 10 nucleotides match TRBD1. The germline V gene encodes CDR1 MGHDK and CDR2 SYGVNS. The V gene end was trimmed by 1 base and the J gene end by 6 bases; junction bases not matched to a gene: 6. The CDR3 consists of 15 residues.

This clonotype was seen a few times. This sequence joins TRBV11-2 and TRBJ2-2, with D uncertain. CDR3 length equals 14 residues. The V gene lost 4 bases and the J gene lost 1 base, with 7 bases spanning the gap. Germline lookup yields CDR1 SGHAT and CDR2 FQNNGV. Written as DNA, the CDR3 is TGTGCCAGCAGCTCCAACATGAACACCGGGGAGCTGTTTTTT. Residues: CASSSNMNTGELFF.

The chain is built from TRBV9 and TRBJ2-1, with TRBD2 matching 14 bases. There are 19 residues in the CDR3. Unmatched junction bases numbered 17, after V lost 7 bases and J lost 5 bases. Germline V gene lookup returns CDR1 SGDLS and CDR2 YYNGEE. CDR3 DNA sequence: TGTGCCAGCCCCCGACCGGGACTAGCGGGGGACGTTCAGAACAATGAGCAGTTCTTC. Translated, it gives CASPRPGLAGDVQNNEQFF.

This rearrangement joins TRBV11-2 to TRBJ1-1, with a tentative D call TRBD1 (5 bases). Deletions cut 8 bases from V and 7 bases from J, with 17 bases between. Germline V lookup: CDR1 SGHAT, CDR2 FQNNGV. The CDR3 contains 13 residues. The CDR3 reads CASDPGGFGEAFF. The CDR3 coding sequence is TGTGCCAGCGATCCTGGGGGGTTTGGTGAAGCTTTCTTT.

This clonotype has just one count. The V and J genes are TRBV7-2 and TRBJ1-2, with D possibly TRBD1 on 5 matching bases. CDR3 length: 13 amino acids. Germline V gene lookup returns CDR1 SGHTA and CDR2 FQGNSA. Trimming cost V 5 bases and J 3 bases, with 10 bases left between them. The CDR3 sequence is CASSPDSHYGYTF. CDR3 DNA sequence: TGTGCCAGCAGCCCCGACAGTCACTATGGCTACACCTTC.

In its sample, this clonotype was seen a few times. This chain links TRBV2 with TRBJ2-1; maybe TRBD1 (5 bases). Looked up from germline, CDR1 is SNHLY and CDR2 is FYNNEI. Trimming pared 2 bases from V and 7 bases from J, leaving 27 bases between. CDR3 length: 19 residues. The CDR3 loop reads CASSEPSLRLWSDTNEQFF. Written as DNA, the CDR3 is TGTGCCAGCAGTGAACCCTCCCTTCGACTCTGGTCGGACACAAATGAGCAGTTCTTC.

A few counts support this clonotype. The chain uses TRBV7-9 and TRBJ2-7, with a tentative D call TRBD2 (5 bases). CDR3 length: 13 amino acids. Per the germline V gene, CDR1 is SEHNR and CDR2 is FQNEAQ (reference sequence). V lost 5 bases, J lost 2 bases, and 10 bases lay in between. This chain's CDR3 is CASSPGLTYEQYF. CDR3 DNA: TGTGCCAGCAGCCCAGGACTTACCTACGAGCAGTACTTC.

This clonotype turned up a few times. This chain links TRBV28 with TRBJ2-7, with D tentatively TRBD1 (5 bases). This CDR3 has 13 amino acids. CDR1 MDHEN and CDR2 SYDVKM come from the germline V gene. The V gene lost 5 bases and the J gene lost 6 bases, with 14 bases spanning the gap. The CDR3 reads CASSLTRDREQYF. The CDR3 DNA follows: TGTGCCAGCAGTCTCACCAGGGATCGCGAGCAGTACTTC.

The chain is built from TRBV3-1 and TRBJ2-7; TRBD2 matches 7 bases. Germline values: CDR1 LGHDT, CDR2 YNNKEL (reference sequence). The CDR3 has 13 residues. J lost 6 bases, V lost 4 bases, and 6 bases had no gene match. The DNA of the CDR3 is TGTGCCAGCAGCCCCCTCGGGGGGACCGAGCAGTACTTC. This codes for CASSPLGGTEQYF.

The sample holds a few counts of this clonotype. This chain connects TRBV10-3 to TRBJ1-1, with 7 nucleotides matching TRBD1. J lost 4 bases, V lost 7 bases, and 18 bases had no gene match. The CDR3 runs to 17 residues. Germline CDR1 ENHRY, CDR2 SYGVKD. In nucleotides, the CDR3 is TGTGCCATCACCCTCCGACAGGGAGGATATGATGGCACTGAAGCTTTCTTT. Amino acids: CAITLRQGGYDGTEAFF.

This clonotype has at least ten counts. The chain joins TRBV6-6 to TRBJ1-6; D possibly corresponds to TRBD1 (6 bases). The CDR3 has 15 residues. V gave up 8 bases and J gave up 5 bases, with 16 bases separating them. Germline CDR1 reads MNHNY; CDR2 reads SVGAGI (reference sequence). This chain's CDR3 is CASRWPGDHNSPLHF. Here the CDR3 DNA reads TGTGCCAGCCGGTGGCCAGGGGACCATAATTCACCCCTCCACTTT.

This clonotype showed up many times. The chain combines TRBV7-3 with TRBJ1-5, with unresolved D. The CDR3 spans 13 residues. Germline V lookup: CDR1 SGHTA, CDR2 FQGTGA. V gave up 5 bases and J gave up 1 base, with 6 bases separating them. CDR3 sequence reads: CASSLTSNQPQHF. As DNA, the CDR3 is TGTGCCAGCAGCCTGACCAGCAATCAGCCCCAGCATTTT.

The rearrangement links TRBV7-2 to TRBJ2-2; D perhaps matches TRBD1 (5 bases). This CDR3 comprises 15 residues. Deletions cut 6 bases from V and 2 bases from J, with 13 bases between. Germline values: CDR1 SGHTA, CDR2 FQGNSA. CDR3 sequence: CASSLAGFNTGELFF. The CDR3 DNA follows: TGTGCCAGCAGTTTGGCAGGGTTTAACACCGGGGAGCTGTTTTTT.

J is TRBJ2-2 and V is TRBV4-1; D unresolved. CDR3 length: 16 amino acids. The V gene's germline CDR1 is MGHRA and CDR2 YSYEKL. Trimming took off 4 bases at V and 0 bases at J, with 12 bases between the two ends. The CDR3 DNA reads as TGCGCCAGCAGCCGATCCTCCGGCACGAACACCGGGGAGCTGTTTTTT. It codes for CASSRSSGTNTGELFF.

This clonotype was counted ten times or more. The chain carries TRBV6-5 and TRBJ2-7, with TRBD2 as a possible D gene (5 bases). CDR3 length: 15 amino acids. Trimming left V 2 bases short and J 2 bases short, with 13 bases between. CDR1 MNHEY and CDR2 SVGAGI come from the germline V gene. The CDR3 sequence is CASSYGSRAAYEQYF. The CDR3 region has the DNA TGTGCCAGCAGTTACGGGAGTCGGGCGGCCTACGAGCAGTACTTC.

The chain employs TRBV4-1 and TRBJ1-2; 7 nucleotides line up with TRBD1. The junction had 8 bases not matched to a gene; V was cut back by 6 bases and J by 4 bases. Germline V gene sequence: CDR1 MGHRA, CDR2 YSYEKL. This CDR3 has 14 residues. Written as DNA, the CDR3 is TGCGCCAGCAGTTATCCGGGACAGTTCTATGGCTACACCTTC. The encoded protein is CASSYPGQFYGYTF.

This clonotype appeared many times. The V call is TRBV27, the J call TRBJ1-5, with 7 bases fitting TRBD1. The V gene's germline CDR1 is MNHEY and CDR2 SMNVEV (reference sequence). Germline trimming cut 6 bases from V and 6 bases from J; bases unmatched to any gene: 11. The CDR3 totals 15 residues. The CDR3 DNA sequence: TGTGCCAGCAGGATGACAGGGAAAGGAGGTCAGCCCCAGCATTTT. Its translation is CASRMTGKGGQPQHF.

This clonotype was counted only a few times. The gene calls are TRBV7-2 and TRBJ1-3; D gene unclear. CDR3 length: 13 residues. Germline values: CDR1 SGHTA, CDR2 FQGNSA. V lost 8 bases and J lost 0, with 8 bases in between. The CDR3 protein is CASGLVSGNTIYF. CDR3 DNA: TGTGCCAGCGGGTTAGTCTCTGGAAACACCATATATTTT.

The chain carries TRBV28 and TRBJ2-3; 10 bases are a match to TRBD1. Germline lookup yields CDR1 MDHEN and CDR2 SYDVKM. The CDR3 is 12 amino acids. The V gene end was trimmed by 6 bases and the J gene end by 10 bases; junction bases not matched to a gene: 4. The CDR3 nucleotides read TGTGCCAGCAGACGCGGGACAGGGGCGCAGTATTTT. It encodes CASRRGTGAQYF.

This clonotype was counted between two and nine times. V is TRBV2 and J is TRBJ1-2; D is unresolved. V was clipped by 11 bases and J by 1 base, with 17 bases between them. The CDR3 length is 14 residues. CDR1 SNHLY and CDR2 FYNNEI come from the germline V gene. CDR3 amino acids: CAPSGGPYNYGYTF. CDR3 in DNA: TGTGCCCCCTCCGGAGGACCCTATAACTATGGCTACACCTTC.

The rearrangement links TRBV5-1 to TRBJ1-2; D perhaps matches TRBD1 (6 bases). The CDR3 totals 15 residues. CDR1 and CDR2 from the germline V gene are SGHRS and YFSETQ. V was clipped by 0 bases and J by 1 base, with 10 bases between them. CDR3 in amino acids: CASSLAGRGNYGYTF. The CDR3, as DNA: TGCGCCAGCAGCTTGGCCGGCAGGGGTAACTATGGCTACACCTTC.

The chain uses TRBV29-1 and TRBJ1-4; D remains unclear. The CDR3 consists of 12 residues. The germline V gene has CDR1 SQVTM and CDR2 ANQGSEA. The V end lost 7 bases, the J end lost 6 bases, and 12 bases lay between the germline ends. The chain's CDR3 is CSAVGFDEKLFF. CDR3 bases: TGCAGCGCAGTGGGGTTCGATGAAAAACTGTTTTTT. Full variable domain (rest looked up from reference TRBV29-1 and TRBJ1-4): SAVISQKPSRDICQRGTSLTIQCQVDSQVTMMFWYRQQPGQSLTLIATANQGSEATYESGFVIDKFPISRPNLTFSTLTVSNMSPEDSSIYLCSAVGFDEKLFFGSGTQLSVL.

This rearrangement joins TRBV5-6 to TRBJ1-1, with a weak D call TRBD1 (6 bases). Germline V CDR1 and CDR2: SGHDT, YYEEEE. Trimming cost V 0 bases and J 6 bases, with 24 bases left between them. The CDR3 is 18 residues long. This CDR3 reads CASSLVGTSMTEMAEAFF. As DNA, the CDR3 is TGTGCCAGCAGCTTGGTCGGGACAAGTATGACCGAGATGGCTGAAGCTTTCTTT.

This chain joins TRBV7-2 and TRBJ2-3; possibly TRBD1 or TRBD2 for D (5 bases each). V was trimmed by 4 bases and J by 0 bases, leaving 17 bases between them. The germline gives CDR1 SGHTA, CDR2 FQGNSA. The CDR3 totals 17 residues. The CDR3 reads CASSSSRGLLSTDTQYF. Written as DNA, the CDR3 is TGTGCCAGCAGCTCCTCGAGGGGATTGCTCAGCACAGATACGCAGTATTTT.

In DNA form, the CDR3 reads TGTGCCAGCTCACCACCGGGGGCTGAAGCTTTCTTT. Translated: CASSPPGAEAFF. This chain connects TRBV18 to TRBJ1-1, with a possible D match to TRBD1 (5 bases). The CDR3 has 12 residues. V was pared by 0 bases and J by 6 bases, with 5 bases between. Germline CDR1 is KGHSH and CDR2 is LQKENI.

This clonotype was observed many times. The chain uses TRBV2 and TRBJ1-3; D call uncertain. The V gene's germline CDR1 is SNHLY and CDR2 FYNNEI. The CDR3 loop spans 17 amino acids. The ends were cut back, 3 bases at V and 0 bases at J, with 15 bases in the middle. As DNA, the CDR3 is TGTGCCAGCAGTGATTGGGGAGGGCCGAGCTCTGGAAACACCATATATTTT. This codes for CASSDWGGPSSGNTIYF. Variable domain in full (rest from reference TRBV2 and TRBJ1-3): EPEVTQTPSHQVTQMGQEVILRCVPISNHLYFYWYRQILGQKVEFLVSFYNNEISEKSEIFDDQFSVERPDGSNFTLKIRSTKLEDSAMYFCASSDWGGPSSGNTIYFGEGSWLTVV.